The TCR beta chain under discussion was sequenced for a study of blood T cell repertoires in COVID-19. Generated by immunoSEQ multiplex PCR, the TCRdb table keeps only in-frame clones and is missing some. The sample has around 220,000 clones, less than 85% seen once; the top ten hold roughly 7%. Sequences were obtained from peripheral blood. The receptor was derived from a woman aged 80 or over with COVID-19, enrolled during active disease.

The CDR3 nucleotides read TGTGCCAGCAGTGTTGACAGGTCCTCCCCCCTCGGGGGCTACACCTTC. Translation gives CASSVDRSSPLGGYTF. V gene TRBV2 combines with J gene TRBJ1-2; tentative D call: TRBD1 (6 bases). From germline, CDR1 is SNHLY and CDR2 FYNNEI. V was trimmed by 4 bases and J by 8 bases, leaving 23 bases between them. The CDR3 runs to 16 residues.